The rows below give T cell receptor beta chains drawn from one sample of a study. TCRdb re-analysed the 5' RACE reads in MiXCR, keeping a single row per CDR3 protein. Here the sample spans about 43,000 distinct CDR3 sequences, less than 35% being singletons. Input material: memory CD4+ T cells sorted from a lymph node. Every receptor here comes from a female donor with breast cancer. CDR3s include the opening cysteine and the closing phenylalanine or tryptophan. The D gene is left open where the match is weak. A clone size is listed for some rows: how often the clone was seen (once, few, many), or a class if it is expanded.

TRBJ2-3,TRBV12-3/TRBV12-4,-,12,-,CASRQYVDTQYF,TGTGCCAGCAGACAATACGTAGATACGCAGTATTTT
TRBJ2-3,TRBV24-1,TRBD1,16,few,CATSDWGQGKGHTQYF,TGTGCCACCAGTGATTGGGGACAGGGGAAAGGGCATACGCAGTATTTT
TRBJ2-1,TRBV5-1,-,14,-,CASSWAGQTHEQFF,TGCGCCAGCAGCTGGGCCGGACAGACTCATGAGCAGTTCTTC
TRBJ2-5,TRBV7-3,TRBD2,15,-,CASSRSGTEGGTQYF,TGTGCCAGCAGCCGCAGCGGGACTGAGGGAGGGACCCAGTACTTC
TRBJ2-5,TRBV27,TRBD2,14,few,CASSLTAGRETQYF,TGTGCCAGCAGTTTAACAGCGGGGCGAGAGACCCAGTACTTC
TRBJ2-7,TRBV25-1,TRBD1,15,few,CASSEEDRSLSEQYF,TGTGCCAGCAGTGAAGAGGACAGGAGTCTCTCCGAGCAGTACTTC
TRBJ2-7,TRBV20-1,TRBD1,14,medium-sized,CSARPGGLSYEQYF,TGCAGTGCTAGACCAGGGGGCCTCTCCTACGAGCAGTACTTC
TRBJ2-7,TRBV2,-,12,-,CASQEDRYEQYF,TGTGCCAGCCAGGAGGACAGATACGAGCAGTACTTC
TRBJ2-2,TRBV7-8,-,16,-,CASSWGRGSSTGELFF,TGTGCCAGCAGCTGGGGCAGGGGCAGCTCCACCGGGGAGCTGTTTTTT
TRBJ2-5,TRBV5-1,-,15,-,CASSRTTDHQETQYF,TGCGCCAGCAGCCGAACCACTGACCACCAAGAGACCCAGTACTTC
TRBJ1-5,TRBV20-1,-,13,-,CSAIGLSEQPQHF,TGCAGTGCTATTGGCCTATCGGAGCAGCCCCAGCATTTT
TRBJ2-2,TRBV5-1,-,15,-,CASSFPRLNTGELFF,TGCGCCAGCAGCTTCCCCAGGCTAAACACCGGGGAGCTGTTTTTT
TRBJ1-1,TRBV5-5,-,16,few,CASSLGTSTGNTEAFF,TGTGCCAGCAGCTTGGGGACAAGCACCGGGAACACTGAAGCTTTCTTT
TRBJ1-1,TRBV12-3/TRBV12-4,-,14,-,CASSHQDGVTEAFF,TGTGCCAGCAGTCATCAGGACGGTGTGACTGAAGCTTTCTTT
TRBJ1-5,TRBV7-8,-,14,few,CASSLGPGMQPQHF,TGTGCCAGCAGCTTAGGGCCAGGGATGCAGCCCCAGCATTTT
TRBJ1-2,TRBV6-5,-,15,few,CASSVWGGRSYGYTF,TGTGCCAGCAGTGTATGGGGGGGGCGTTCCTATGGCTACACCTTC
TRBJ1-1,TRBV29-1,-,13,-,CSVDSGLNTEAFF,TGCAGCGTTGATTCCGGTTTGAACACTGAAGCTTTCTTT